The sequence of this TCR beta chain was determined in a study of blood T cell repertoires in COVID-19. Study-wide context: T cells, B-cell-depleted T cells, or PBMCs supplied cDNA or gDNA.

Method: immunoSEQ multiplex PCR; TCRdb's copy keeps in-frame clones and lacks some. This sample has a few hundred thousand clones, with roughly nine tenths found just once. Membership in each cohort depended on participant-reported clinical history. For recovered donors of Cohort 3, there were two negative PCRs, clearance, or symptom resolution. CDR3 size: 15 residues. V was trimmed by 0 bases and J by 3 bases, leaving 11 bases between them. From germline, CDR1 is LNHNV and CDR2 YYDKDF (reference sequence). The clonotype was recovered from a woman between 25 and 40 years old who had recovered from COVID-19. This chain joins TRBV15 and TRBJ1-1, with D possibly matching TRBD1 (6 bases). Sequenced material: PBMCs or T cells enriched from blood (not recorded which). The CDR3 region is CATSRDRGLDTEAFF. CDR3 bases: TGTGCCACCAGCAGAGACAGGGGCCTAGACACTGAAGCTTTCTTT.